The 27 T cell receptor beta chains below come from one sample, sequenced in a study of the immune and genomic landscape of osteosarcoma. The assay was immunoSEQ multiplex PCR, and TCRdb's table has in-frame clones only and misses some. The data contain around 2,900 clones, more than 65% of them singletons. Input material: tumor tissue from a local recurrence in the femur. These receptors came from a man younger than 35 with osteosarcoma.

The rearrangement joins TRBV19 to TRBJ2-7, with D possibly TRBD1 on 6 matching bases. The germline V gene has CDR1 LNHDA and CDR2 SQIVND (reference sequence). The CDR3 runs to 15 residues. Trimming shortened V by 2 bases and J by 3 bases, and 14 bases separated the two germline ends. Written as DNA, the CDR3 is TGTGCCAGTAGTATAAGCTTACAGGGTAACTACGAGCAGTACTTC. Its translation: CASSISLQGNYEQYF.

This clone was counted a few times. The J gene is TRBJ1-1, the V gene TRBV7-9; D perhaps matches TRBD1 (5 bases). V was pared by 3 bases and J by 3 bases, with 8 bases between. CDR3 length: 13 amino acids. The V gene's germline CDR1 is SEHNR and CDR2 FQNEAQ (reference sequence). CDR3 protein: CASSFGADTEAFF. CDR3 in DNA: TGTGCCAGCAGCTTCGGGGCAGACACTGAAGCTTTCTTT.

V and J are TRBV7-3 and TRBJ2-2; no firm D call. The V gene's germline CDR1 is SGHTA and CDR2 FQGTGA. CDR3 size: 13 residues. Trimming pared 0 bases from V and 5 bases from J, leaving 4 bases between. CDR3 sequence: CASSLTQTGELFF. The CDR3 DNA reads TGTGCCAGCAGCTTAACGCAAACCGGGGAGCTGTTTTTT. The full variable domain, in which reference TRBV7-3 and TRBJ2-2 provide the parts outside the CDR3, is GAGVSQTPSNKVTEKGKYVELRCDPISGHTALYWYRQSLGQGPEFLIYFQGTGAADDSGLPNDRFFAVRPEGSVSTLKIQRTERGDSAVYLCASSLTQTGELFFGEGSRLTVL.

The CDR3 bases are TGTGCCAGCAGCCCAGGCACAGATACGCAGTATTTT. Its translation is CASSPGTDTQYF. J is TRBJ2-3 and V is TRBV7-9, with D uncertain. The CDR3 spans 12 residues. The germline V gene encodes CDR1 SEHNR and CDR2 FQNEAQ (reference sequence). Trimming took 5 bases from V and 1 from J, leaving 4 bases between them. The variable domain in full, completed from reference TRBV7-9 and TRBJ2-3, reads DTGVSQNPRHKITKRGQNVTFRCDPISEHNRLYWYRQTLGQGPEFLTYFQNEAQLEKSRLLSDRFSAERPKGSFSTLEIQRTEQGDSAMYLCASSPGTDTQYFGPGTRLTVL.

The table lists this clone with a few counts. The chain's CDR3 is CASSLWEPHDTGNEQFF. DNA for the CDR3: TGTGCCAGCAGTTTATGGGAACCGCACGACACGGGCAATGAGCAGTTCTTC. The chain uses TRBV28 and TRBJ2-1; D call uncertain. V was clipped by 0 bases and J by 6 bases, with 18 bases between them. Germline V gene sequence: CDR1 MDHEN, CDR2 SYDVKM. CDR3 length: 17 amino acids.

The V gene is TRBV9, the J gene TRBJ2-7; the match to TRBD1 covers 7 bases. This CDR3 spans 16 amino acids. V gave up 4 bases and J gave up 7 bases; unmatched junction bases: 17. Germline-derived CDR1 and CDR2 are SGDLS and YYNGEE. The DNA of the CDR3 is TGTGCCAGCAGCAACTCGCCGGGACAGATTACGTCGGAGCAGTACTTC. Translated: CASSNSPGQITSEQYF.

The chain recombines TRBV6-6 with TRBJ1-4, with 7 bases fitting TRBD1. The germline gives CDR1 MNHNY, CDR2 SVGAGI (reference sequence). Trimming at V came to 6 bases and at J to 8 bases, leaving 6 bases not matched to a gene. The CDR3 contains 13 residues. CDR3 residues: CASSSGGREKLFF. DNA for the CDR3: TGTGCCAGCAGCTCAGGGGGTCGGGAAAAACTGTTTTTT.

The genes are TRBV6-5 and TRBJ2-1; 9 nucleotides align to TRBD1. Germline values: CDR1 MNHEY, CDR2 SVGAGI. The CDR3 consists of 16 residues. V lost 1 base to trimming and J lost 6 bases; unmatched junction nucleotides: 7. The CDR3 reads CASSYWGQGNFNEQFF. The DNA for the CDR3 is TGTGCCAGCAGTTACTGGGGACAGGGAAATTTCAATGAGCAGTTCTTC.

The genes are TRBV2 and TRBJ1-5; TRBD1 is a possible D gene (5 bases). Trimming removed 6 bases at V and 5 bases at J, with 14 bases between. CDR3 length: 14 amino acids. Germline CDR1 reads SNHLY; CDR2 reads FYNNEI. The CDR3 coding sequence is TGTGCCAGCAGCGCCGACAGAGGCCATCAGCCCCAGCATTTT. Protein: CASSADRGHQPQHF.

The rearrangement uses TRBV4-2 and TRBJ2-5; D is uncertain. The last part of the DNA fits TRBJ2-7 better; the J call may be wrong. CDR1 LGHNA and CDR2 YNFKEQ come from the germline V gene. The CDR3 contains 13 residues. This chain's CDR3 is CASSQDSHLEQYF. The CDR3 nucleotides read TGTGCCAGCAGCCAAGATTCCCATCTCGAGCAGTACTTC.

The chain carries TRBV7-2 and TRBJ1-2; D is uncertain. The CDR3 sequence is 12 residues long. Trimming removed 4 bases at V and 4 bases at J, with 7 bases between. CDR1 and CDR2 from the germline V gene are SGHTA and FQGNSA. The CDR3 region is CASSSNTYGYTF. The CDR3, as DNA: TGTGCCAGCAGCTCCAATACCTATGGCTACACCTTC.

This clone turned up a few times. The chain combines TRBV19 with TRBJ1-2; no definite D call. The CDR3 is 13 amino acids. Germline V gene lookup returns CDR1 LNHDA and CDR2 SQIVND (reference sequence). V lost 3 bases to trimming and J lost 0 bases, with 5 bases between them. The CDR3 here is CASSIGANYGYTF. The CDR3 region has the DNA TGTGCCAGTAGTATCGGAGCTAACTATGGCTACACCTTC.

This clone has a handful of counts. The chain links TRBV10-2 to TRBJ2-3, with 10 bases identical to TRBD2. Germline CDR1 is WSHSY and CDR2 is SAAADI. This CDR3 is 18 amino acids long. V lost 1 base and J lost 3; bases outside the gene matches: 10. CDR3 coding DNA: TGCGCCAGCAGTGAGTTGGAGTCTAGCGGGAGTTTAACAGATACGCAGTATTTT. This sequence encodes CASSELESSGSLTDTQYF.

The gene calls are TRBV7-6 and TRBJ2-7, with D tentatively TRBD2 (5 bases). The CDR3 length is 14 residues. Per the germline V gene, CDR1 is SGHVS and CDR2 is FNYEAQ. V was shortened by 0 bases and J by 2 bases, with 8 bases between the two germline ends. CDR3 loop: CASSLAGAAYEQYF. The CDR3 bases are TGTGCCAGCAGCTTAGCGGGAGCGGCCTACGAGCAGTACTTC.

This chain joins TRBV6-4 and TRBJ2-3, with 7 bases matching TRBD1. From germline, CDR1 is MRHNA and CDR2 SNTAGT. The ends lost 0 bases at V and 4 bases at J; junction bases unmatched: 1. The CDR3 loop spans 14 amino acids. The CDR3 DNA follows: TGTGCCAGCAGTGACTCGCAGGGGGCAGATACGCAGTATTTT. Translated: CASSDSQGADTQYF.

The V and J genes are TRBV7-9 and TRBJ2-1; 10 bases are shared with TRBD1. J lost 5 bases, V lost 4 bases, and 5 bases had no gene match. The germline V gene encodes CDR1 SEHNR and CDR2 FQNEAQ (reference sequence). The CDR3 totals 15 residues. CDR3 nucleotide sequence: TGTGCCAGCAGCTCCGGACAGGGGGACAACAATGAGCAGTTCTTC. Residues: CASSSGQGDNNEQFF.

This clone showed up just a few times. The gene calls are TRBV5-4 and TRBJ1-4; D is unclear. This CDR3 region has 13 residues. CDR1 and CDR2 from the germline V gene are SGHNT and YYREEE (reference sequence). Trimming took 0 bases from V and 8 from J, leaving 8 bases between them. CDR3 coding DNA: TGTGCCAGCAGCTTGGGTGGGCGGGAAAAACTGTTTTTT. Amino acid sequence: CASSLGGREKLFF.

The chain is built from TRBV2 and TRBJ1-2; 7 nucleotides line up with TRBD1. This CDR3 spans 14 amino acids. Germline CDR1 reads SNHLY; CDR2 reads FYNNEI. V gave up 6 bases and J gave up 2 bases; unmatched junction bases: 6. The CDR3 sequence: CASRPWDRNYGYTF. CDR3 coding DNA: TGTGCCAGCAGGCCTTGGGACAGAAACTATGGCTACACCTTC.

This chain uses TRBV25-1 with TRBJ2-5; D is unclear. Germline lookup yields CDR1 MGHDK and CDR2 SYGVNS. The length of the CDR3 is 16 residues. V lost 0 bases and J 1 base, leaving 12 bases between the germline ends. CDR3 nucleotide sequence: TGTGCCAGCAGTGAATATAAGCTCTCACTCCAAGAGACCCAGTACTTC. Encoded protein: CASSEYKLSLQETQYF.

The rearrangement joins TRBV6-6 to TRBJ1-2; D uncertain. CDR1 is MNHNY, CDR2 SVGAGI, per germline (reference sequence). This CDR3 is built from 11 residues. The V gene lost 7 bases and the J gene lost 7 bases, with 10 bases spanning the gap. The DNA for the CDR3 is TGTGCCAGCACCGTGGGTGGTGGCTACACCTTC. Protein product: CASTVGGGYTF.

This clone was observed once. This chain connects TRBV19 to TRBJ2-1, with 13 bases fitting TRBD2. The ends lost 4 bases at V and 8 bases at J; junction bases unmatched: 5. In germline, CDR1 is LNHDA, CDR2 SQIVND (reference sequence). The CDR3 length is 15 residues. CDR3 in amino acids: CASSTLAGGLYEQFF. The CDR3 DNA sequence: TGTGCCAGTAGTACACTAGCGGGGGGGCTCTATGAGCAGTTCTTC.

This clone has a handful of counts. V and J are TRBV4-1 and TRBJ1-1; D possibly corresponds to TRBD1 (6 bases). The CDR3 has 12 residues. Germline-derived CDR1 and CDR2 are MGHRA and YSYEKL. Trimming removed 2 bases at V and 6 bases at J, with 7 bases between. The CDR3 reads CASSQNRAEAFF. In nucleotides, the CDR3 is TGCGCCAGCAGCCAAAACAGGGCTGAAGCTTTCTTT.

This clone occurred a few times. The genes are TRBV5-1 and TRBJ1-2; TRBD1 is a possible D gene (6 bases). Germline V lookup: CDR1 SGHRS, CDR2 YFSETQ. CDR3 size: 15 residues. Trimming shortened V by 2 bases and J by 4 bases, and 15 bases separated the two germline ends. CDR3 loop: CASSLNTGNAYGYTF. CDR3 nucleotides: TGCGCCAGCAGCTTAAATACAGGGAATGCCTATGGCTACACCTTC.

V is TRBV15 and J is TRBJ2-5; 7 bases are shared with TRBD1. Losses at the gene ends were 0 bases for V and 4 bases for J; bases not matched to a gene: 5. Germline V gene sequence: CDR1 LNHNV, CDR2 YYDKDF (reference sequence). This CDR3 has 15 residues. In nucleotides, the CDR3 is TGTGCCACCAGCAGAGATGGGGACAGCTCAGAGACCCAGTACTTC. Translation gives CATSRDGDSSETQYF.

The chain combines TRBV6-5 with TRBJ1-6; 8 nucleotides align to TRBD1. The germline V gene has CDR1 MNHEY and CDR2 SVGAGI. V shed 6 bases and J 9 bases; nucleotides not matched to a gene: 7. There are 14 residues in the CDR3. DNA for the CDR3: TGTGCCAGCAGCTCCGACAGGGGAGGTTCACCCCTCCACTTT. Encoded protein: CASSSDRGGSPLHF.

The chain links TRBV4-2 to TRBJ2-5; D is undetermined. CDR3 length: 13 residues. Germline CDR1 reads LGHNA; CDR2 reads YNFKEQ. Deletions cut 0 bases from V and 5 bases from J, with 7 bases between. In DNA form, the CDR3 reads TGTGCCAGCAGCCAAGATATGGTGGAGACCCAGTACTTC. Its translation is CASSQDMVETQYF.

The CDR3 DNA reads TGTGCCAGCAGTCTCCTAGCGGACGAGCAGTTCTTC. Translation: CASSLLADEQFF. The chain is built from TRBV9 and TRBJ2-1; 7 bases fit TRBD2. V trimming: 5 bases; J trimming: 10 bases; junction bases outside the gene matches: 6. In germline, CDR1 is SGDLS, CDR2 YYNGEE. The CDR3 runs to 12 residues.